This is a list of T cell receptor beta chains from one sample in a study of CD8 T cells in ankylosing spondylitis. TCRdb reanalysed the 5' RACE reads using MiXCR and keeps one entry per CDR3 protein. The sample lists a few hundred thousand distinct CDR3 sequences; around 10% were seen once. The sample comprised blood, either unsorted or a sorted T cell fraction (not recorded which). These receptors came from a male donor with ankylosing spondylitis or in good health (not recorded which). The CDR3 runs from the conserved cysteine through the conserved F or W. The D gene is left open where the match is weak. Size is stated for part of the rows, as once, few or many counts, or as a class when the clone is expanded.

CDR3aa: CASSAPVLAGLNEQFF; CDR3nt: TGTGCCAGCAGTGCCCCGGTACTAGCGGGCCTTAATGAGCAGTTCTTC; j_gene: TRBJ2-1; abundance: NA; v_gene: TRBV25-1; d_gene: TRBD2
CDR3aa: CASSFNPLAGVHANTGELFF; CDR3nt: TGCGCCAGCAGCTTTAACCCACTAGCGGGTGTCCACGCGAACACCGGGGAGCTGTTTTTT; j_gene: TRBJ2-2; abundance: many; v_gene: TRBV5-1; d_gene: TRBD2
CDR3aa: CASSFMGQENTGELFF; CDR3nt: TGTGCCAGCAGTTTTATGGGACAGGAGAACACCGGGGAGCTGTTTTTT; j_gene: TRBJ2-2; abundance: many; v_gene: TRBV12-3/TRBV12-4; d_gene: TRBD1
CDR3aa: CASSLRTHNEQFF; CDR3nt: TGTGCCAGCAGTTTACGTACTCACAATGAGCAGTTCTTC; j_gene: TRBJ2-1; abundance: many; v_gene: TRBV27; d_gene: NA
CDR3aa: CASSTGTSNFDEQFF; CDR3nt: TGTGCCAGCAGTACCGGGACTAGTAATTTCGATGAGCAGTTCTTC; j_gene: TRBJ2-1; abundance: NA; v_gene: TRBV14; d_gene: TRBD2
CDR3aa: CASITGTSGYNEQFF; CDR3nt: TGTGCCAGCATTACCGGGACTAGCGGATACAATGAGCAGTTCTTC; j_gene: TRBJ2-1; abundance: NA; v_gene: TRBV6-1; d_gene: TRBD2
CDR3aa: CASSPRGFGELFF; CDR3nt: TGTGCCAGCTCTCCGAGAGGGTTTGGGGAGCTGTTTTTT; j_gene: TRBJ2-2; abundance: few; v_gene: TRBV14; d_gene: NA
CDR3aa: CAISLGGATDTQYF; CDR3nt: TGTGCCATCAGTCTAGGGGGCGCGACAGATACGCAGTATTTT; j_gene: TRBJ2-3; abundance: many; v_gene: TRBV10-3; d_gene: TRBD1
CDR3aa: CASSLEAGEETQCF; CDR3nt: TGTGCCAGCAGCTTGGAGGCAGGGGAAGAGACCCAGTGCTTC; j_gene: TRBJ2-5; abundance: NA; v_gene: TRBV5-6; d_gene: NA
CDR3aa: CARSAGLGLDEQFF; CDR3nt: TGTGCCCGGTCGGCTGGTTTAGGGCTTGATGAGCAGTTCTTC; j_gene: TRBJ2-1; abundance: many; v_gene: TRBV6-1; d_gene: NA
CDR3aa: CSASLRFSPLHEQYF; CDR3nt: TGCAGTGCTAGTCTCCGATTTTCCCCCCTCCACGAGCAGTACTTC; j_gene: TRBJ2-7; abundance: NA; v_gene: TRBV20-1; d_gene: NA
CDR3aa: CASSSQTGGAFF; CDR3nt: TGCGCCAGCAGCTCACAGACAGGAGGAGCTTTCTTT; j_gene: TRBJ1-1; abundance: many; v_gene: TRBV5-1; d_gene: NA
CDR3aa: CASSDTDTDTQYF; CDR3nt: TGTGCCAGCAGTGATACCGATACAGATACGCAGTATTTT; j_gene: TRBJ2-3; abundance: few; v_gene: TRBV12-3/TRBV12-4; d_gene: NA
CDR3aa: CASSLIPDGAEAFF; CDR3nt: TGCGCCAGCAGCTTGATACCGGATGGGGCTGAAGCTTTCTTT; j_gene: TRBJ1-1; abundance: many; v_gene: TRBV5-1; d_gene: NA
CDR3aa: CASSGVWTSTDTQYF; CDR3nt: TGCGCCAGCAGCGGTGTTTGGACTAGCACAGATACGCAGTATTTT; j_gene: TRBJ2-3; abundance: many; v_gene: TRBV5-1; d_gene: NA
CDR3aa: CASSLAWGEVAKNIQYF; CDR3nt: TGTGCCAGCAGCTTAGCCTGGGGAGAGGTAGCCAAAAACATTCAGTACTTC; j_gene: TRBJ2-4; abundance: many; v_gene: TRBV7-2; d_gene: NA
CDR3aa: CASSYTSGRARETQYF; CDR3nt: TGTGCCAGCAGTTACACTAGCGGGAGGGCCAGAGAGACCCAGTACTTC; j_gene: TRBJ2-5; abundance: NA; v_gene: TRBV6-5; d_gene: TRBD2
CDR3aa: CASSPTGTSGLFYNEQFF; CDR3nt: TGCGCCAGCAGCCCAACCGGGACTAGCGGCCTCTTCTACAATGAGCAGTTCTTC; j_gene: TRBJ2-1; abundance: NA; v_gene: TRBV4-1; d_gene: TRBD2